These 5 T cell receptor beta chains originate from one sample sequenced in a study of beta chain features in type 1 diabetes. The isolated RNA, all of it, was reverse transcribed, so expressed TCRB transcripts were what got sequenced. Sequenced by immunoSEQ multiplex PCR; TCRdb stores in-frame clones only, minus some. The top ten clones hold around 0.44% of a sample with almost 350,000 clones, 8% of them seen once. Sample: central memory CD4+ T cells from blood. The source is a woman in her late teens or twenties in good health.

This clone was seen a handful of times. The J gene is TRBJ2-1, the V gene TRBV5-4; 8 bases fit TRBD2. The CDR3 has 15 residues. V lost 3 bases and J lost 6; bases outside the gene matches: 8. The germline gives CDR1 SGHNT, CDR2 YYREEE (reference sequence). The CDR3 DNA sequence: TGTGCCAGCAGCTCTAGCAGCGGGAGAGGCAATGAGCAGTTCTTC. Protein product: CASSSSSGRGNEQFF.

This clone was seen only a few times. The rearrangement joins TRBV7-2 to TRBJ2-2; D not resolved. The CDR3 covers 15 residues. Per germline, CDR1 SGHTA and CDR2 FQGNSA. The germline V and J ends were trimmed by 1 base and 1 base, with 7 bases remaining between them. CDR3 loop: CASSLVWQNTGELFF. In DNA form, the CDR3 reads TGTGCCAGCAGCTTAGTGTGGCAGAACACCGGGGAGCTGTTTTTT.

This clone appeared a few times. The chain employs TRBV5-1 and TRBJ1-4; 9 bases agree with TRBD1. CDR3 length: 14 residues. CDR1 is SGHRS, CDR2 YFSETQ, per germline. Germline trimming cut 3 bases from V and 5 bases from J; bases unmatched to any gene: 2. The CDR3 bases are TGCGCCAGCAGCTCGGGACAGGGAAATGAAAAACTGTTTTTT. This encodes CASSSGQGNEKLFF.

The chain couples TRBV7-9 to TRBJ2-1; D is uncertain. CDR1 is SEHNR and CDR2 is FQNEAQ in the germline V gene (reference sequence). The CDR3 is made up of 15 amino acids. The V gene lost 5 bases and the J gene lost 6 bases, with 17 bases spanning the gap. The CDR3: CASSRSLLGSNEQFF. CDR3 nucleotide sequence: TGTGCCAGCAGCCGATCCCTATTAGGGTCCAATGAGCAGTTCTTC.

The chain uses TRBV7-9 and TRBJ1-2; D remains ambiguous. Germline CDR1 is SEHNR and CDR2 is FQNEAQ (reference sequence). Trimming cost V 5 bases and J 4 bases, with 8 bases left between them. This CDR3 has 12 residues. CDR3 residues: CASSQTSYGYTF. The CDR3, as DNA: TGTGCCAGCAGCCAAACAAGCTATGGCTACACCTTC. The full variable domain, its missing parts supplied by reference TRBV7-9 and TRBJ1-2, is DTGVSQNPRHKITKRGQNVTFRCDPISEHNRLYWYRQTLGQGPEFLTYFQNEAQLEKSRLLSDRFSAERPKGSFSTLEIQRTEQGDSAMYLCASSQTSYGYTFGSGTRLTVV.